This T cell receptor beta chain was documented in a study of T cell responses to AZD1222 COVID-19 vaccine. General study results and limits: Recipients of two AZD1222 doses showed rising Spike-specific TCR breadth and depth. In a largely white British group with more females than males, clonal diversity was possibly underestimated.

Note on this clone: What it binds is unknown.

CDR1 and CDR2 (germline): MNHNY, SVGAGI (reference sequence). The CDR3 loop spans 14 amino acids. V shed 5 bases and J shed 0 bases, with 8 bases lying between them. Profiling relied on immunoSEQ multiplex PCR, and the TCRdb table lists in-frame clones only, not all of them. The sample shows over 100,000 clones, 90% of them seen only once. This TCR was recovered from an adult in good health. The rearrangement joins TRBV6-6 to TRBJ1-5; D not resolved. Sequences were derived from peripheral blood, sampled on day 0 of AZD1222 vaccination. CDR3 DNA: TGTGCCAGCAGTGAGCACTATAGCAATCAGCCCCAGCATTTT. Protein: CASSEHYSNQPQHF.